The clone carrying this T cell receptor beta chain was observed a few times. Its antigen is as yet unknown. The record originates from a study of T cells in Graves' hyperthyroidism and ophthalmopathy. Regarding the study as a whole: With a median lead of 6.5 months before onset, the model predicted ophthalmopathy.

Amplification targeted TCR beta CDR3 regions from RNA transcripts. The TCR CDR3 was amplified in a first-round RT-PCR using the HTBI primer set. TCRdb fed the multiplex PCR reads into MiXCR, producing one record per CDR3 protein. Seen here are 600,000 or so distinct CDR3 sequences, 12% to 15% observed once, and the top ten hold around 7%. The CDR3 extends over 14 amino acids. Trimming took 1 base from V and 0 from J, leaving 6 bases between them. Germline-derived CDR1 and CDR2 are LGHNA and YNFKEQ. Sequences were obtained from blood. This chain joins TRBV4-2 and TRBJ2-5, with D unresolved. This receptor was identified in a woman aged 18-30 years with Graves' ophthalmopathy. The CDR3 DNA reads TGTGCCAGCAGCCAAGTGAACAACCAAGAGACCCAGTACTTC. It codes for CASSQVNNQETQYF.